The 3 T cell receptor beta chains reported below all come from one sample, sequenced in a study of blood T cell repertoires in COVID-19. Clones were read by immunoSEQ multiplex PCR, and TCRdb kept only the in-frame ones, dropping some. This table holds tens of thousands of clones, roughly 73% found once. What was sequenced was peripheral blood. These receptors were taken from a human donor in a cohort sampled during active COVID-19.

The chain employs TRBV6-6 and TRBJ1-1; the match to TRBD1 covers 10 bases. Losses at the gene ends were 8 bases for V and 0 bases for J; bases not matched to a gene: 3. CDR1 is MNHNY and CDR2 is SVGAGI in the germline V gene (reference sequence). CDR3 length equals 14 residues. CDR3 DNA sequence: TGTGCCAGCCAGGACAGGGGGATGAACACTGAAGCTTTCTTT. It specifies CASQDRGMNTEAFF.

This chain links TRBV5-1 with TRBJ1-4; TRBD1 matches at 8 bases. Germline loops: CDR1 SGHRS, CDR2 YFSETQ. The trim removed 0 bases at V and 7 bases at J, leaving 5 bases unmatched. The CDR3 is 15 residues long. CDR3 sequence reads: CASSLGQGWGEKLFF. CDR3 nucleotide sequence: TGCGCCAGCAGCTTGGGACAGGGGTGGGGTGAAAAACTGTTTTTT.

The gene calls are TRBV7-2 and TRBJ2-7; TRBD2 might be the D (5 bases). Germline assignment: CDR1 SGHTA and CDR2 FQGNSA. The length of the CDR3 is 13 residues. V was trimmed by 4 bases and J by 3 bases, leaving 10 bases between them. CDR3 sequence reads: CASSSVRDYEQYF. As DNA, the CDR3 is TGTGCCAGCAGCTCGGTCCGGGACTACGAGCAGTACTTC.